Below are 18 T cell receptor beta chains sequenced from a single sample in a study of T-cell memory formation after mild COVID-19. One entry per CDR3 protein, called by TCRdb with MiXCR from the 5' RACE reads. The sample holds roughly 350,000 distinct CDR3 sequences, around 20% seen once. Sequenced material: PBMCs or a T cell subset sorted from them (not recorded which). The source is an adult woman who had mild COVID-19 (a few samples of this study predate the infection). Cell type and time point are not known.

This clonotype was detected only a few times. V gene TRBV19 combines with J gene TRBJ2-7; 16 positions match TRBD2. The CDR3 is 17 amino acids. The V gene end was trimmed by 6 bases and the J gene end by 0 bases; junction bases not matched to a gene: 5. The germline V gene has CDR1 LNHDA and CDR2 SQIVND (reference sequence). The CDR3 loop is CASRSGLAGGSSYEQYF. The CDR3 DNA reads TGTGCCAGTAGATCGGGACTAGCGGGAGGGAGCTCCTACGAGCAGTACTTC.

This sequence joins TRBV7-2 and TRBJ2-1; TRBD2 is a possible D gene (6 bases). V lost 2 bases, J lost 7 bases, and 12 bases lay in between. Germline V gives CDR1 SGHTA, CDR2 FQGNSA. The CDR3 extends over 14 amino acids. DNA for the CDR3: TGTGCCAGCAGCTTATCGGGAGTCTGGAATGAGCAGTTCTTC. Its translation is CASSLSGVWNEQFF.

The chain uses TRBV29-1 and TRBJ2-7; D is tentatively TRBD1 or TRBD2 (5 bases each). Germline V gene sequence: CDR1 SQVTM, CDR2 ANQGSEA. This CDR3 contains 13 residues. The DNA of the CDR3 is TGCAAAGAGACCCGGGACGCTTTGAGGGAGCAGTACTTC. This translates into CKETRDALREQYF.

The chain uses TRBV4-1 and TRBJ2-7; D possibly matches TRBD1 or TRBD2 (5 bases each). This CDR3 has 16 amino acids. V was clipped by 4 bases and J by 1 base, with 17 bases between them. Germline CDR1 is MGHRA and CDR2 is YSYEKL. CDR3 residues: CASSLKLGVPSYEQYF. DNA of the CDR3: TGCGCCAGCAGCCTGAAGTTGGGGGTTCCGTCCTACGAGCAGTACTTC.

The V and J genes are TRBV5-6 and TRBJ2-5; 7 positions match TRBD2. This CDR3 region has 14 residues. The trim removed 4 bases at V and 4 bases at J, leaving 7 bases unmatched. Germline V gene data show CDR1 as SGHDT and CDR2 as YYEEEE. The CDR3 loop is CASSAAGASETQYF. CDR3 nucleotide sequence: TGTGCCAGCAGCGCCGCGGGAGCCTCAGAGACCCAGTACTTC.

The rearrangement joins TRBV18 to TRBJ2-1, with TRBD2 matching over 7 bases. Losses at the gene ends were 5 bases for V and 1 base for J; bases not matched to a gene: 8. CDR3 length equals 16 residues. Germline V gene data show CDR1 as KGHSH and CDR2 as LQKENI. In nucleotides, the CDR3 is TGTGCCAGCTCAACCGGTAGTAGCGGGTCCTACAATGAGCAGTTCTTC. This encodes CASSTGSSGSYNEQFF.

J is TRBJ2-5 and V is TRBV20-1; 8 nucleotides match TRBD2. The junction had 11 bases not matched to a gene; V was cut back by 0 bases and J by 2 bases. CDR3 size: 17 residues. Germline loops: CDR1 DFQATT, CDR2 SNEGSKA (reference sequence). The CDR3 here is CSARDLGRGEPQETQYF. The CDR3 coding sequence is TGCAGTGCTAGAGATCTTGGGCGGGGGGAGCCACAAGAGACCCAGTACTTC.

The chain employs TRBV12-3 or TRBV12-4 and TRBJ1-5; 9 nucleotides agree with TRBD1. CDR3 length equals 15 residues. The trim removed 6 bases at V and 5 bases at J, leaving 8 bases unmatched. The chain's CDR3 is CASSPSRTGDQPQHF. The CDR3 DNA reads as TGTGCCAGCAGCCCATCTCGGACAGGGGATCAGCCCCAGCATTTT.

The chain combines TRBV12-3 or TRBV12-4 with TRBJ1-5; 7 nucleotides agree with TRBD1. The CDR3 runs 15 residues. After removal of 5 bases from V and 0 bases from J, the junction contained 4 bases not matched to a gene. CDR3 amino acids: CASSTGTASNQPQHF. As DNA, the CDR3 is TGTGCCAGCAGTACCGGGACAGCTAGCAATCAGCCCCAGCATTTT.

The V and J genes are TRBV2 and TRBJ1-2; D is undetermined. The length of the CDR3 is 14 residues. The germline V gene has CDR1 SNHLY and CDR2 FYNNEI. Trimming took 1 base from V and 6 from J, leaving 12 bases between them. The CDR3 nucleotides read TGTGCCAGCAGTGAAGACCTCAGTAGGGATGGCTACACCTTC. It translates to CASSEDLSRDGYTF.

The rearrangement links TRBV20-1 to TRBJ1-5, with D perhaps matching TRBD1 (5 bases). The CDR3 is 15 residues long. From germline, CDR1 is DFQATT and CDR2 SNEGSKA (reference sequence). V lost 5 bases and J 7 bases, leaving 21 bases between the germline ends. This chain's CDR3 is CSASRQTTVYQPQHF. The CDR3 region has the DNA TGCAGTGCTTCTCGACAAACGACAGTTTACCAGCCCCAGCATTTT.

This clonotype showed up many times. The rearrangement links TRBV5-4 to TRBJ1-4, with D unclear. The CDR3 is 14 amino acids. Trimming took 3 bases from V and 5 from J, leaving 11 bases between them. Germline-derived CDR1 and CDR2 are SGHNT and YYREEE (reference sequence). The CDR3 DNA sequence: TGTGCCAGCAGCTATTTAGACGGAAATGAAAAACTGTTTTTT. It specifies CASSYLDGNEKLFF. The whole variable domain, remainder taken from reference TRBV5-4 and TRBJ1-4, is ETGVTQSPTHLIKTRGQQVTLRCSSQSGHNTVSWYQQALGQGPQFIFQYYREEENGRGNFPPRFSGLQFPNYSSELNVNALELDDSALYLCASSYLDGNEKLFFGSGTQLSVL.

J is TRBJ2-7 and V is TRBV4-3, with 11 positions matching TRBD1. Germline loops: CDR1 LGHNA, CDR2 YSLEER. The ends lost 5 bases at V and 1 base at J; junction bases unmatched: 4. The CDR3 covers 15 residues. The CDR3 DNA reads as TGCGCCAGCAGCTTGGGACAGGGGGGTTCCTACGAGCAGTACTTC. This codes for CASSLGQGGSYEQYF.

This clonotype occurred a few times. This chain links TRBV4-1 with TRBJ2-5, with 8 bases lining up with TRBD2. The CDR3 length is 15 residues. Germline values: CDR1 MGHRA, CDR2 YSYEKL. Germline trimming cut 1 base from V and 5 bases from J; bases unmatched to any gene: 6. The CDR3 DNA reads TGCGCCAGCAGCCAAGGTCCGGGGGGGAGGGAGACCCAGTACTTC. As protein: CASSQGPGGRETQYF.

The chain is built from TRBV16 and TRBJ1-2; D unresolved. The V end was cut by 4 bases, the J end by 8 bases, with 20 bases between. Germline CDR1 reads KGHSY; CDR2 reads FQNENV. The CDR3 runs to 15 residues. CDR3 loop: CASSPTQRGVSGYTF. DNA for the CDR3: TGTGCCAGCAGCCCGACCCAGCGGGGTGTAAGCGGCTACACCTTC.

The table lists this clonotype with a few counts. In nucleotides, the CDR3 is TGCAGTGCTAGAGATCGTGGGACAGGGAGCACTGAAGCTTTCTTT. Its protein is CSARDRGTGSTEAFF. This sequence joins TRBV20-1 and TRBJ1-1; 9 bases line up with TRBD1. The CDR3 is made up of 15 amino acids. V shed 0 bases and J 4 bases; nucleotides not matched to a gene: 6. Germline CDR1 reads DFQATT; CDR2 reads SNEGSKA (reference sequence).

This clonotype appeared a few times. The V call is TRBV29-1, the J call TRBJ2-3, with 7 bases that match TRBD1. The CDR3 has 14 residues. J was trimmed by 3 bases and V by 6 bases; bases with no gene match: 9. Looked up from germline, CDR1 is SQVTM and CDR2 is ANQGSEA. This chain's CDR3 is CSVYDTQGTDTQYF. The CDR3 nucleotides are TGCAGCGTATATGACACACAGGGGACAGATACGCAGTATTTT.

The J gene is TRBJ2-7, the V gene TRBV4-3; tentative D call: TRBD2 (6 bases). Germline V lookup: CDR1 LGHNA, CDR2 YSLEER. V lost 7 bases and J lost 1, with 17 bases in between. This CDR3 is built from 15 residues. CDR3 protein: CASTGEAATSYEQYF. CDR3 DNA: TGCGCCAGCACCGGGGAGGCAGCCACATCCTACGAGCAGTACTTC.